The 3 T cell receptor beta chains presented below share a single source sample, sequenced in a study of T cell responses to AZD1222 COVID-19 vaccine. Here immunoSEQ multiplex PCR was the method, and the copy in TCRdb shows in-frame clones only, minus some. The sample lists roughly 180,000 clones, approximately 91% seen once, with less than 2% in the top ten. This sample comprised peripheral blood, obtained 28 days after the second AZD1222 dose. The source of these receptors is an adult who received the AZD1222 COVID-19 vaccine.

The chain uses TRBV18 and TRBJ2-1, with D tentatively TRBD2 (5 bases). This CDR3 contains 14 residues. Germline lookup yields CDR1 KGHSH and CDR2 LQKENI. V was trimmed by 6 bases and J by 3 bases, leaving 12 bases between them. The CDR3 region has the DNA TGTGCCAGCTCCCCGGACGGGATCTACAATGAGCAGTTCTTC. Its protein is CASSPDGIYNEQFF.

This rearrangement joins TRBV5-1 to TRBJ1-3; D is uncertain. Germline V gene lookup returns CDR1 SGHRS and CDR2 YFSETQ. Trimming left V 7 bases short and J 0 bases short, with 8 bases between. This CDR3 is 13 amino acids long. CDR3 loop: CASQTNSGNTIYF. The CDR3 DNA reads as TGCGCCAGCCAGACTAACTCTGGAAACACCATATATTTT.

The chain is built from TRBV6-6 and TRBJ1-5; D is unresolved. Trimming took off 1 base at V and 3 bases at J, with 7 bases between the two ends. The germline gives CDR1 MNHNY, CDR2 SVGAGI (reference sequence). The length of the CDR3 is 14 residues. The CDR3 sequence is CASSYYNLNQPQHF. CDR3 nucleotide sequence: TGTGCCAGCAGTTACTACAATCTCAATCAGCCCCAGCATTTT.